These 14 T cell receptor beta chains share one sample of origin, sequenced in a study of blood T cell repertoires in COVID-19. Generated by immunoSEQ multiplex PCR, the TCRdb table keeps only in-frame clones and is missing some. The sample records 40,000 to 55,000 clones, approximately 89% being singletons. The sample comprised peripheral blood. The receptors were sampled from a woman of 80 years or more with acute or convalescent COVID-19.

The chain carries TRBV10-3 and TRBJ1-6; possible D gene TRBD1, 5 bases. The ends were cut back, 0 bases at V and 9 bases at J, with 18 bases in the middle. The CDR3 is 17 amino acids. The germline gives CDR1 ENHRY, CDR2 SYGVKD. CDR3 in amino acids: CAISESKAGNSLSPLHF. The CDR3, as DNA: TGTGCCATCAGTGAGTCGAAGGCAGGGAACTCTCTTTCACCCCTCCACTTT.

The J gene is TRBJ1-6, the V gene TRBV19; possible D gene TRBD1, 6 bases. Germline values: CDR1 LNHDA, CDR2 SQIVND (reference sequence). Trimming took 5 bases from V and 10 from J, leaving 18 bases between them. The CDR3 covers 15 residues. The CDR3, as DNA: TGTGCCAGTAGTCCCCCTGGTGGGGGCGGCTCACCCCTCCACTTT. Protein product: CASSPPGGGGSPLHF.

The chain recombines TRBV6-6 with TRBJ2-3, with 8 positions matching TRBD2. The CDR3 is 14 residues long. Germline trimming cut 6 bases from V and 6 bases from J; bases unmatched to any gene: 8. Germline lookup yields CDR1 MNHNY and CDR2 SVGAGI (reference sequence). The CDR3 DNA follows: TGTGCCAGCAGGCGAGGACTAGCCAGCGATACGCAGTATTTT. It translates to CASRRGLASDTQYF.

This clone was detected only once. V and J are TRBV5-6 and TRBJ2-7; no firm D call. This CDR3 is 15 amino acids long. Trimming took off 0 bases at V and 0 bases at J, with 10 bases between the two ends. CDR1 is SGHDT, CDR2 YYEEEE, per germline. CDR3 protein: CASSLVAVSSYEQYV. The CDR3 region has the DNA TGTGCCAGCAGCTTGGTGGCGGTGAGCTCCTACGAGCAGTACGTC.

J is TRBJ2-3 and V is TRBV5-5, with D possibly being TRBD2 (6 bases). With 3 bases removed from V and 2 bases from J, the gap between germline ends came to 25 bases. The CDR3 runs to 19 residues. Per germline, CDR1 SGHKS and CDR2 YYEKEE (reference sequence). The CDR3 nucleotides read TGTGCCAGCAGCTATGGGGCCGCGTGGGTAGCGGCTATCACAGATACGCAGTATTTT. Protein: CASSYGAAWVAAITDTQYF.

This clone has only a few counts. The J gene is TRBJ2-2, the V gene TRBV2; 8 nucleotides line up with TRBD2. Germline loops: CDR1 SNHLY, CDR2 FYNNEI. This CDR3 region has 15 residues. The junction had 9 bases not matched to a gene; V was cut back by 6 bases and J by 6 bases. For the CDR3, the DNA is TGTGCCAGCAGGACTAGCGCCACTGCGTCCGGGGAGCTGTTTTTT. Translation gives CASRTSATASGELFF.

This chain uses TRBV2 with TRBJ2-7; D is ambiguous. Trimming removed 11 bases at V and 4 bases at J, with 3 bases between. Germline CDR1 and CDR2: SNHLY and FYNNEI. This CDR3 is 8 amino acids long. CDR3 in DNA: TGTGCCGAGTACGAGCAGTACGTC. As protein: CAEYEQYV.

This chain uses TRBV5-8 with TRBJ2-1; maybe TRBD2 (5 bases). The CDR3 has 14 residues. V was trimmed by 6 bases and J by 1 base, leaving 11 bases between them. In germline, CDR1 is SGHTS, CDR2 YDEGEE. In nucleotides, the CDR3 is TGTGCCAGCACCGTCGCGGGTTCCTACAATGAGCAGTTCTTC. This encodes CASTVAGSYNEQFF.

This chain uses TRBV21-1 with TRBJ2-7; the table's D call TRBD1 went unverified against the DNA. TRBV21-1 is a pseudogene segment. The CDR3 is made up of 19 amino acids. In DNA, the CDR3 is TGTGCCAGCAGCAGAAGGGACAGGTACACCCCAAGAGCAACCTACGAGCAGTACGTC. As protein: CASSRRDRYTPRATYEQYV.

V is TRBV2 and J is TRBJ1-2, with 7 bases lining up with TRBD1. The CDR3 extends over 14 amino acids. Germline CDR1 SNHLY, CDR2 FYNNEI. V was clipped by 6 bases and J by 4 bases; unmatched bases: 8. The CDR3 sequence is CASSNRQGFYGYTF. The DNA of the CDR3 is TGTGCCAGCAGCAACCGACAGGGTTTCTATGGCTACACCTTC. The entire variable domain, with the rest obtained from reference TRBV2 and TRBJ1-2, is as follows: EPEVTQTPSHQVTQMGQEVILRCVPISNHLYFYWYRQILGQKVEFLVSFYNNEISEKSEIFDDQFSVERPDGSNFTLKIRSTKLEDSAMYFCASSNRQGFYGYTFGSGTRLTVV.

The genes are TRBV10-2 and TRBJ1-5, with 7 nucleotides matching TRBD1. Germline values: CDR1 WSHSY, CDR2 SAAADI. The CDR3 loop spans 15 amino acids. The J segment lost 0 bases and the V segment lost 4 bases, leaving 3 bases of the junction unmatched. Here the CDR3 DNA reads TGCGCCAGCAGTGCACAGGGGCTTAGCAATCAGCCCCAGCATTTT. It is translated as CASSAQGLSNQPQHF.

This rearrangement joins TRBV2 to TRBJ2-2, with unresolved D. Germline-derived CDR1 and CDR2 are SNHLY and FYNNEI. The CDR3 consists of 14 residues. Deletions cut 7 bases from V and 0 bases from J, with 9 bases between. The CDR3 spells CASTPAPNTGELFF. CDR3 DNA: TGTGCCAGCACCCCCGCGCCGAACACCGGGGAGCTGTTTTTT. The full variable domain, with the rest looked up from reference TRBV2 and TRBJ2-2, is EPEVTQTPSHQVTQMGQEVILRCVPISNHLYFYWYRQILGQKVEFLVSFYNNEISEKSEIFDDQFSVERPDGSNFTLKIRSTKLEDSAMYFCASTPAPNTGELFFGEGSRLTVL.

V usage is TRBV2 and J usage is TRBJ2-5; D gene unclear. The V gene's germline CDR1 is SNHLY and CDR2 FYNNEI. The V gene lost 5 bases and the J gene lost 4 bases, with 14 bases spanning the gap. The CDR3 runs to 14 residues. CDR3 sequence reads: CASSLFTSVETQYF. The CDR3, as DNA: TGTGCCAGCAGTTTATTCACCAGCGTAGAGACCCAGTACTTC. The full variable domain, completed using reference TRBV2 and TRBJ2-5, is EPEVTQTPSHQVTQMGQEVILRCVPISNHLYFYWYRQILGQKVEFLVSFYNNEISEKSEIFDDQFSVERPDGSNFTLKIRSTKLEDSAMYFCASSLFTSVETQYFGPGTRLLVL.

The chain carries TRBV5-6 and TRBJ2-2, with 7 nucleotides matching TRBD2. This CDR3 comprises 12 residues. Germline assignment: CDR1 SGHDT and CDR2 YYEEEE. Unmatched junction bases numbered 0, after V lost 6 bases and J lost 4 bases. The CDR3 DNA reads as TGTGCCAGCAAGCGGGGCACCGGGGAGCTGTTTTTT. Protein: CASKRGTGELFF.